This T cell receptor beta chain was observed in a study of HIV-infected children after antiretroviral therapy interruption. Background on the study: All children had CD4+ count above 500 and viral load below 50 copies/ml. For the interruption arm, samples span week 0 through about 3 years after study end.

Treatment here: PENTA 11 planned treatment interruption arm or continuous ART arm. At least 24 weeks of at least three-drug ART, in children 2 to 15 years. This clonotype is termed medium-sized (0.01 to 0.1%). Unique molecular identifiers were included in an RNA-based 3' RACE TCR library. TCRdb re-derived calls from the 3' RACE reads in MiXCR, one entry per CDR3 protein. In the table there are roughly 7,300 distinct CDR3 sequences, more than 15% of which are singletons. V dropped 6 bases and J dropped 3; count of bases not matched to a gene: 5. CDR1 ENHRY and CDR2 SYGVKD come from the germline V gene. CDR3 length equals 15 residues.

V is TRBV10-3 and J is TRBJ2-1; 10 bases agree with TRBD1. The input for sequencing was CD45RO+ CD8+ T cells from PBMCs, pooled from several time points, taken from a donor given antiretroviral therapy, either interrupted or continuous. The subset: memory CD8+ CD45RO+ CD45RA- T cells. This sequence was found in a pool of human donors with HIV. CDR3 in amino acids: CAIRTGTGVYNEQFF. The CDR3 coding sequence is TGTGCCATCAGAACCGGGACAGGGGTCTACAATGAGCAGTTCTTC.